Following are 18 T cell receptor beta chains from one sample sequenced in a study of OX40 agonist ivuxolimab in advanced cancers. Libraries were prepared by immunoSEQ multiplex PCR; TCRdb keeps only in-frame clonotypes and omits some of them. The profile shows 60,000 or so clones, 84% of them singletons. The source material was CD4+ or CD8+ T cells sorted from blood, sampled in a trial of the OX40 agonist ivuxolimab. The receptors stem from an adult with an advanced solid tumor such as melanoma, head and neck, liver or kidney cancer.

The chain links TRBV7-9 to TRBJ1-2, with a tentative D call TRBD1 (5 bases). V lost 3 bases, J lost 8 bases, and 22 bases lay in between. CDR3 size: 16 residues. Germline CDR1 and CDR2: SEHNR and FQNEAQ (reference sequence). This CDR3 reads CASSLGLGRSPNGYTF. The CDR3 DNA follows: TGTGCCAGCAGCTTGGGACTGGGGCGGAGCCCCAACGGCTACACCTTC.

V usage is TRBV7-9 and J usage is TRBJ2-7; D is ambiguous. The V and J ends lost 1 base and 6 bases respectively, with 10 bases between them. The CDR3 totals 13 residues. CDR1 and CDR2 (germline): SEHNR, FQNEAQ (reference sequence). The CDR3 spells CASSLGSTGEQYF. Written as DNA, the CDR3 is TGTGCCAGCAGCTTAGGGAGCACGGGCGAGCAGTACTTC.

The chain joins TRBV10-3 to TRBJ2-7, with no clear D. This CDR3 comprises 14 residues. The germline V and J ends were trimmed by 4 bases and 5 bases, with 15 bases remaining between them. CDR1 ENHRY and CDR2 SYGVKD come from the germline V gene. CDR3 amino acids: CAISGGSTGHEQYF. The DNA for the CDR3 is TGTGCCATCAGTGGAGGCAGTACTGGGCACGAGCAGTACTTC.

Relative to its sample, this clone is medium-sized. V gene TRBV7-8 combines with J gene TRBJ2-3, with TRBD2 identical over 7 bases. This CDR3 has 16 residues. V dropped 5 bases and J dropped 2; count of bases not matched to a gene: 10. Germline CDR1 SGHVS, CDR2 FQNEAQ. DNA of the CDR3: TGTGCCAGCAGCCAAGTTCTGGGAGGGGCCACAGATACGCAGTATTTT. This sequence encodes CASSQVLGGATDTQYF.

This chain uses TRBV2 with TRBJ1-5, with 10 bases aligning to TRBD1. Germline V gene lookup returns CDR1 SNHLY and CDR2 FYNNEI. The CDR3 is 15 residues long. V trimming: 10 bases; J trimming: 3 bases; junction bases outside the gene matches: 9. In DNA form, the CDR3 reads TGTGCCACCTCGCAAGGACAGGGGGACAATCAGCCCCAGCATTTT. This encodes CATSQGQGDNQPQHF.

The count of this clone is one. The V and J genes are TRBV19 and TRBJ1-5; 9 bases line up with TRBD1. In germline, CDR1 is LNHDA, CDR2 SQIVND (reference sequence). J gave up 1 base and V 5 bases, and 3 bases lay outside the gene matches. This CDR3 has 15 residues. CDR3 DNA sequence: TGTGCCAGTAGTCCCACAGGGGGCAGCAATCAGCCCCAGCATTTT. The encoded protein is CASSPTGGSNQPQHF.

The gene calls are TRBV2 and TRBJ2-7; D perhaps matches TRBD2 (5 bases). Germline assignment: CDR1 SNHLY and CDR2 FYNNEI. V shed 7 bases and J shed 3 bases, with 16 bases lying between them. The CDR3 covers 14 residues. This chain's CDR3 is CASTGEGKGYEQYF. The CDR3 nucleotides read TGTGCCAGCACCGGAGAGGGAAAAGGCTACGAGCAGTACTTC.

The chain couples TRBV9 to TRBJ2-6; 7 nucleotides match TRBD1. The V gene end was trimmed by 3 bases and the J gene end by 4 bases; junction bases not matched to a gene: 7. Germline V lookup: CDR1 SGDLS, CDR2 YYNGEE. The CDR3 covers 16 residues. The CDR3 here is CASSEDRLSGANVLTF. The CDR3 DNA is TGTGCCAGCAGCGAGGACAGGCTTTCCGGGGCCAACGTCCTGACTTTC.

This chain connects TRBV18 to TRBJ2-3, with 8 bases that match TRBD1. The CDR3 totals 18 residues. CDR1 KGHSH and CDR2 LQKENI come from the germline V gene. J lost 3 bases, V lost 3 bases, and 14 bases had no gene match. Written as DNA, the CDR3 is TGTGCCAGCTCACCGAAAGGACAGGGCGAGTTATGGACAGATACGCAGTATTTT. As protein: CASSPKGQGELWTDTQYF.

This sequence joins TRBV6-6 and TRBJ1-2; no reliable D call. CDR3 length: 15 amino acids. Per germline, CDR1 MNHNY and CDR2 SVGAGI (reference sequence). Between the trimmed V and J ends, which lost 0 bases and 3 bases, there was a span of 11 bases. As DNA, the CDR3 is TGTGCCAGCAGTTACTCTACCTATTTCGACTATGGCTACACCTTC. Its protein product is CASSYSTYFDYGYTF.

The rearrangement links TRBV25-1 to TRBJ1-3, with unresolved D. CDR3 length: 14 amino acids. V was shortened by 9 bases and J by 0 bases, with 12 bases between the two germline ends. CDR1 is MGHDK and CDR2 is SYGVNS in the germline V gene. The CDR3 region has the DNA TGTGCCAGTTCCTCGGCGAACTCTGGAAACACCATATATTTT. As protein: CASSSANSGNTIYF.

This chain uses TRBV21-1 with TRBJ2-1; the table's D gene call, TRBD2, was not cross checked with the DNA. TRBV21-1 is recorded as a pseudogene. The CDR3 has 16 amino acids. Here the CDR3 reads CASSKVGGRARNEQFF. DNA for the CDR3: TGTGCCAGCAGCAAAGTCGGCGGGAGGGCCCGCAATGAGCAGTTCTTC.

This clone was found a few times. The chain has TRBV15 and TRBJ1-1; 8 positions agree with TRBD1. CDR1 is LNHNV, CDR2 YYDKDF, per germline (reference sequence). This CDR3 region has 14 residues. With 3 bases clipped from V and 7 bases from J, the junction kept 7 bases outside the gene matches. The CDR3 nucleotides are TGTGCCACCAGCAGCCCCGGGACAGGCATTGAAGCTTTCTTT. Its translation: CATSSPGTGIEAFF.

CDR3 in amino acids: CASSLARTSGLSYEQYF. DNA of the CDR3: TGCGCCAGCAGCTTGGCCAGGACTAGCGGGCTATCCTACGAGCAGTACTTC. The chain links TRBV5-1 to TRBJ2-7; 11 bases fit TRBD2. With 0 bases clipped from V and 1 base from J, the junction kept 6 bases outside the gene matches. Per germline, CDR1 SGHRS and CDR2 YFSETQ. The CDR3 covers 17 residues.

This chain links TRBV30 with TRBJ2-1, with D maybe TRBD2 (5 bases). V was trimmed by 4 bases and J by 9 bases, leaving 22 bases between them. The CDR3 loop spans 15 amino acids. Per the germline V gene, CDR1 is GTSNPN and CDR2 is SVGIG (reference sequence). In nucleotides, the CDR3 is TGTGCCTGGACTCCACACACTGGGAGTGATGGTGAGCAGTTCTTC. Residues: CAWTPHTGSDGEQFF. Full variable domain (remainder filled in from reference TRBV30 and TRBJ2-1): SQTIHQWPATLVQPVGSPLSLECTVEGTSNPNLYWYRQAAGRGLQLLFYSVGIGQISSEVPQNLSASRPQDRQFILSSKKLLLSDSGFYLCAWTPHTGSDGEQFFGPGTRLTVL.

The chain uses TRBV10-2 and TRBJ1-2; 9 bases line up with TRBD1. Germline assignment: CDR1 WSHSY and CDR2 SAAADI. This CDR3 region has 15 residues. Losses at the gene ends were 7 bases for V and 4 bases for J; bases not matched to a gene: 10. The CDR3: CASTDPGQGGYGYTF. The CDR3 DNA reads TGCGCCAGCACCGACCCGGGACAGGGTGGCTATGGCTACACCTTC.

V gene TRBV6-6 combines with J gene TRBJ1-2, with 7 bases lining up with TRBD1. Trimming cost V 8 bases and J 0 bases; bases outside gene matches: 0. Germline CDR1 reads MNHNY; CDR2 reads SVGAGI (reference sequence). The CDR3 is 12 residues long. The CDR3 region is CASGTANYGYTF. The CDR3 nucleotides read TGTGCCAGCGGGACAGCTAACTATGGCTACACCTTC.

This clone was observed a single time. The genes are TRBV29-1 and TRBJ1-1, with TRBD1 as a possible D gene (6 bases). The CDR3 is made up of 16 amino acids. Germline V gives CDR1 SQVTM, CDR2 ANQGSEA. V lost 3 bases and J lost 0, with 17 bases in between. This CDR3 reads CSVDKSQGSMNTEAFF. The CDR3, as DNA: TGCAGCGTTGATAAGTCACAGGGTTCCATGAACACTGAAGCTTTCTTT.